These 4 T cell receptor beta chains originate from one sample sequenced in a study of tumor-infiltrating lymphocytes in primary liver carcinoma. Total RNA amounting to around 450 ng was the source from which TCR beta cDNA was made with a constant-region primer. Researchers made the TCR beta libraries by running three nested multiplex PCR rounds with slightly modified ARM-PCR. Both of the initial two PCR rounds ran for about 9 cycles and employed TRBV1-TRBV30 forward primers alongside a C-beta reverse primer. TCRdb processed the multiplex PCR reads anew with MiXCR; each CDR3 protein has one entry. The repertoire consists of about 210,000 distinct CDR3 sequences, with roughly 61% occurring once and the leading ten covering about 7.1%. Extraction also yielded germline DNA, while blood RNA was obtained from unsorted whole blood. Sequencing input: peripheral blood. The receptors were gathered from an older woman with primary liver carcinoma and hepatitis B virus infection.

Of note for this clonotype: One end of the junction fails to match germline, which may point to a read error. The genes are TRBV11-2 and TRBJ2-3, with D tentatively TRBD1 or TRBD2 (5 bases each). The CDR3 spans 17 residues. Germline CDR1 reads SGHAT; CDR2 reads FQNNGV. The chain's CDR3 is CTSSLGRGRRRTDTQYF. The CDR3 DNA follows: TGTACCAGCAGCTTAGGTCGGGGCAGGAGGCGCACAGATACACAGTATTTT.

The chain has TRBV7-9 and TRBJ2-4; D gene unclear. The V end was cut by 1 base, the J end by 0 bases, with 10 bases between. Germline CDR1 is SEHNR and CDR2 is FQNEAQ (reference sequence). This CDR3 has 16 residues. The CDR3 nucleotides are TGTGCCAGCAGCTTAGGGTCCACCCTAGCCAAAAACATTCAGTACTTC. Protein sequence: CASSLGSTLAKNIQYF.

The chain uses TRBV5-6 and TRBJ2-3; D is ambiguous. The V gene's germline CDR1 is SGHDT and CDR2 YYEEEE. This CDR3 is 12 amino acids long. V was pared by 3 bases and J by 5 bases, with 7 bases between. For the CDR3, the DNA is TGTGCCAGCAGCTCTGGTATAGATACGCAGTATTTT. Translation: CASSSGIDTQYF. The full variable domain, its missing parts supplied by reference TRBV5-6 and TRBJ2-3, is DAGVTQSPTHLIKTRGQQVTLRCSPKSGHDTVSWYQQALGQGPQFIFQYYEEEERQRGNFPDRFSGHQFPNYSSELNVNALLLGDSALYLCASSSGIDTQYFGPGTRLTVL.

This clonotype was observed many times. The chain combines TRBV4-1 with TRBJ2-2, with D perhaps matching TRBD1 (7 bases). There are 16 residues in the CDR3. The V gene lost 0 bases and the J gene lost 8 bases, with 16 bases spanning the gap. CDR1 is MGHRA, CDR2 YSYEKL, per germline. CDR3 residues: CASSQDRSRGAGELFF. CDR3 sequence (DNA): TGCGCCAGCAGCCAAGATCGGAGCAGGGGGGCAGGGGAGCTGTTTTTT.